The source of this T cell receptor (beta chain) is a study of identical twins. Notes on the study in general: Analyses based on zero insertions could be partly confounded by invariant MAIT and iNKT cells.

CDR3 length: 15 residues. Trimming took off 4 bases at V and 5 bases at J, with 17 bases between the two ends. CDR1 is SGHVS, CDR2 FQNEAQ, per germline. TCRdb re-called the 5' RACE reads with MiXCR, one entry per CDR3 protein. The sample gives about 790,000 distinct CDR3 sequences, around a sixth of which show up once; less than 15% is in the top ten. In the case of this clonotype: The antigen remains undetermined.

These same data were also listed under a study on T cells expressing NK-cell markers. As that report states: The authors derived TCR beta repertoires from sorted CD3+CD56+NKG2C+, CD3+CD56+NKG2C- and CD3+CD56-NKG2C+ T cells. It remained uncertain whether the expanded NKG2C+ T cell clones were specific for HCMV antigens.

The TCR comes from a woman aged 18-29 years in good health. This chain joins TRBV7-8 and TRBJ2-5, with D perhaps matching TRBD2 (5 bases). Sequenced: PBMCs. The CDR3 DNA sequence: TGTGCCAGCAGCTCCTCCGGGGTAGAGGAGGAGACCCAGTACTTC. Its translation is CASSSSGVEEETQYF.